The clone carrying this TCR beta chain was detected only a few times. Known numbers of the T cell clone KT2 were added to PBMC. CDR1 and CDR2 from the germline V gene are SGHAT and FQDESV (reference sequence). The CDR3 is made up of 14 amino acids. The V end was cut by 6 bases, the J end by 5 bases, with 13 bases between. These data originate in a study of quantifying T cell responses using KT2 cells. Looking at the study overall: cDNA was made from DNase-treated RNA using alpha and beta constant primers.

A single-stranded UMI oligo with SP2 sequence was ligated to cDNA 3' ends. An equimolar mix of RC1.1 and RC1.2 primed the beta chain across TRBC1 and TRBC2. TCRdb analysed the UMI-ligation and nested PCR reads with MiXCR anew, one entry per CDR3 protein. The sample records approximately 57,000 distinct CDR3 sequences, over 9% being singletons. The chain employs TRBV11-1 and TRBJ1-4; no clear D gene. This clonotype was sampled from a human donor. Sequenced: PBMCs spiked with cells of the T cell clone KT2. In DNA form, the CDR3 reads TGTGCCAGCAGTGACCGGGCTGAAAATGAAAAACTGTTTTTT. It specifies CASSDRAENEKLFF.